This record looks at one TCR beta chain sequence and its context. As originally analysed: From reference gene primer amplification, estimates of nucleated cell counts were derived. The data were produced by immunoSEQ multiplex PCR, yet TCRdb's version contains in-frame clones alone and is incomplete. Clone size and V and J calls were adopted from that table, with D and trimming inferred from the DNA. The sample has roughly 42,000 clones, roughly 79% seen once; the top ten hold 30% to 35%. The sample is drawn from a study of blood T cell repertoires in COVID-19. The overall study: Spain, Italy and the United States supplied samples that represented acute and convalescent COVID-19. T cells, B-cell-depleted T cells, or PBMCs supplied cDNA or gDNA.

Trimming removed 2 bases from V and 4 bases from J, with 5 bases in between. The CDR3 is 12 residues long. Germline V gene data show CDR1 as MNHNY and CDR2 as SVGAGI (reference sequence). The material sequenced was peripheral blood. The origin of this receptor is an elderly woman with acute or convalescent COVID-19. J is TRBJ2-5 and V is TRBV6-6, with D unclear. CDR3 region: CASSYAGETQYF. CDR3 nucleotides: TGTGCCAGCAGTTACGCAGGAGAGACCCAGTACTTC.